This record looks at one T cell receptor (beta chain) sequence and its context. Its antigen is unknown. This sample stems from a study of CD8+ T cells in alopecia areata. Broader study findings: Lesional scalp, especially alopecia totalis/universalis, showed higher clonality than normal scalp.

RNA, once extracted, was reverse transcribed into cDNA for use as the sequencing template. Here immunoSEQ multiplex PCR was the method, and the copy in TCRdb shows in-frame clones only, minus some. This table holds some 82,000 clones, 51% found once. The J segment lost 2 bases and the V segment lost 5 bases, leaving 6 bases of the junction unmatched. The V gene's germline CDR1 is SGHVS and CDR2 FQNEAQ. There are 14 residues in the CDR3. The source is a human donor with alopecia areata. The specimen sequenced was NKG2D-high CD8+ T cells sorted from blood. The J gene is TRBJ2-7, the V gene TRBV7-8, with 7 nucleotides matching TRBD1. For the CDR3, the DNA is TGTGCCAGCAGCGGGCCGGGACAGCCCTACGAGCAGTACTTC. It is translated as CASSGPGQPYEQYF.